At least ten counts were recorded for the clone carrying this T cell receptor beta chain. No antigen is known for it. Germline CDR1 SEHNR, CDR2 FQNEAQ (reference sequence). The CDR3 loop spans 9 amino acids. Trimming pared 10 bases from V and 12 bases from J, leaving 12 bases between. TCRdb re-called the RT-PCR reads through MiXCR, storing one row per CDR3 protein. The data hold about 700,000 distinct CDR3 sequences, with about a sixth observed a single time. The entry originates in a study of response to subunit inactivated influenza vaccine. Points from the study as a whole: Researchers suggested that each seasonal influenza vaccination recruits few new T cells.

This chain uses TRBV7-9 with TRBJ1-1, with unresolved D. This sequence was found in a man over 45 who received an inactivated influenza vaccine. The material was PBMCs from blood, obtained roughly 12 days after vaccination. CDR3 nucleotides: TGTGCCACCCAAGTGATTCCTTTCTTT. This codes for CATQVIPFF. Together with reference TRBV7-9 and TRBJ1-1, the CDR3 gives the full variable domain: DTGVSQNPRHKITKRGQNVTFRCDPISEHNRLYWYRQTLGQGPEFLTYFQNEAQLEKSRLLSDRFSAERPKGSFSTLEIQRTEQGDSAMYLCATQVIPFFGQGTRLTVV.